The following is a TCR beta chain sequence with its context. Relative to the germline gene, one junction end is altered; a read error may explain this. The data are from a study of regulatory T cells in long-lasting Graves disease. TCR beta libraries were built with iRepertoire HTBI primers and Arm-PCR of CDR3 regions. TCRdb passed the multiplex PCR reads through MiXCR, listing each CDR3 protein once. Of 600,000 to 650,000 distinct CDR3 sequences listed, roughly 15% are singletons. This CDR3 has 15 amino acids. In germline, CDR1 is MNHNS, CDR2 SASEGT. Time point denoted: newly diagnosed GD, antithyroid drugs for less than 3 months. The TCR library was made from RNA extracted from PBMCs. The sample was also linked to a second study, of T cells in Graves' hyperthyroidism and ophthalmopathy.

The chain joins TRBV6-1 to TRBJ1-5; a weak D match, TRBD1 (6 bases). This receptor was taken from a woman aged 30 to 39 with Graves disease. Material: peripheral blood mononuclear cells (PBMCs), obtained at new diagnosis, from a patient treated with antithyroid drugs. The CDR3, as DNA: TGTGCCAGCAGAGACACAGGGATTAGCAATCGGCCCCAGCATTTT. It codes for CASRDTGISNRPQHF.